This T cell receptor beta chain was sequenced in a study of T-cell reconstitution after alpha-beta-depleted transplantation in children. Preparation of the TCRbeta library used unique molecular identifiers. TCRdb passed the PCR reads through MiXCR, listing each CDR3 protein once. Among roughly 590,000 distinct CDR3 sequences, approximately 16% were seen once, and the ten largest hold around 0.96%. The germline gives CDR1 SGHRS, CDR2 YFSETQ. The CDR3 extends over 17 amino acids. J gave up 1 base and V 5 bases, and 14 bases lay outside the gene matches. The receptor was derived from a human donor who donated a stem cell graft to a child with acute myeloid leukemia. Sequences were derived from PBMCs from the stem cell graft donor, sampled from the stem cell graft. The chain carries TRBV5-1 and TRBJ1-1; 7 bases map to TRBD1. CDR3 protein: CASSPNTPGQKNTEAFF. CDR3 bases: TGCGCCAGCAGTCCGAATACCCCGGGACAGAAGAACACTGAAGCTTTCTTT. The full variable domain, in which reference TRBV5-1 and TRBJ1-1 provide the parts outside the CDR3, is KAGVTQTPRYLIKTRGQQVTLSCSPISGHRSVSWYQQTPGQGLQFLFEYFSETQRNKGNFPGRFSGRQFSNSRSEMNVSTLELGDSALYLCASSPNTPGQKNTEAFFGQGTRLTVV.